The clone carrying this T cell receptor (beta chain) was detected many times. The data were taken from a study of early T cells in non-severe SARS-CoV-2 infection. V was pared by 2 bases and J by 5 bases, with 12 bases of the junction left unmatched. Germline CDR1 reads SGDLS; CDR2 reads YYNGEE. The CDR3 contains 17 residues. MiXCR was run by TCRdb on the 5' RACE reads, yielding one entry per CDR3 protein. The repertoire holds 70,000 to 90,000 distinct CDR3 sequences, around 11% seen once, with approximately 4.5% in the top ten. The V and J genes are TRBV9 and TRBJ2-1; 8 bases are shared with TRBD2. The sequencing input was whole blood. The sequence derives from an adult who was a healthcare worker with PCR-confirmed SARS-CoV-2 infection or an uninfected control (not recorded which). CDR3: CASSVNPVTGGDNEQFF. DNA of the CDR3: TGTGCCAGCAGCGTCAACCCTGTGACGGGGGGGGACAATGAGCAGTTCTTC.